The present T cell receptor beta chain was sequenced within a study of blood T cells in healthy people across ages. The sample holds a few counts of this clonotype. The antigen remains unidentified. The authors ran a second PCR of about 7 to 11 cycles using a sample-barcoded 5' primer and a J-beta primer mix. TCRdb itself ran the 5' RACE reads through MiXCR, one entry per CDR3 protein. The table shows hundreds of thousands of distinct CDR3 sequences, with around 45% occurring only once. V gave up 7 bases and J gave up 3 bases; unmatched junction bases: 8. The germline CDR1 and CDR2 sequences are MDHEN and SYDVKM. The CDR3 extends over 15 amino acids. Whole-study results and caveats: Observed TCR beta diversity per million T cells went down as age went up. This fall followed a roughly linear course with age.

Per sample, at least 5.5 micrograms of total RNA were extracted. This sequence was found in a woman aged 55-70 years in good health. The sample was blood. This rearrangement joins TRBV28 to TRBJ2-7, with 11 bases that match TRBD2. The CDR3 reads CASTIPTSGSYEQYF. In DNA form, the CDR3 reads TGTGCCAGCACCATCCCCACTAGCGGGAGCTACGAGCAGTACTTC.